The clone carrying this TCR beta chain was recorded only once. The same CDR3 arises from other DNA sequences in this sample as well. The CDR3 contains 13 residues. The V gene's germline CDR1 is MDHEN and CDR2 SYDVKM. J was trimmed by 2 bases and V by 5 bases; bases with no gene match: 2. Produced via immunoSEQ multiplex PCR; TCRdb's table is partial and in-frame only. The sample records about 190,000 clones, roughly 80% being singletons. The sample belongs to a study of blood T cell repertoires in COVID-19. Material: peripheral blood. The clonotype originates from a woman aged 45-65 years with acute or convalescent COVID-19. V and J are TRBV28 and TRBJ1-2; 7 positions match TRBD1. CDR3 in DNA: TGTGCCAGCAGTCTCAGGGGGAACTATGGCTACACCTTC. Translation gives CASSLRGNYGYTF.